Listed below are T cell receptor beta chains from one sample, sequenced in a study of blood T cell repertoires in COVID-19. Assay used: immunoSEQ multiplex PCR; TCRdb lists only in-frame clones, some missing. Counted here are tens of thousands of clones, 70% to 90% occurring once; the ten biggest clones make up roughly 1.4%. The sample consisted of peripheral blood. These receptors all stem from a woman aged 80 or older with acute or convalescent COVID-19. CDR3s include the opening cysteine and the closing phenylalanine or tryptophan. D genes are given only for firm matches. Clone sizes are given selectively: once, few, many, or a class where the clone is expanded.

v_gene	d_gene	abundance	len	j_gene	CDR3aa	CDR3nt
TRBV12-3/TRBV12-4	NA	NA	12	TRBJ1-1	CASSSRRTEAFF	TGTGCCAGCAGCTCTAGGAGGACTGAAGCTTTCTTT
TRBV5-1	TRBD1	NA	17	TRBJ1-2	CASSLAGWTGGDYGYTF	TGCGCCAGCAGCTTGGCCGGATGGACAGGGGGCGACTATGGCTACACCTTC
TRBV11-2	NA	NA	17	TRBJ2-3	CASSIGYSGPHGDTQYF	TGTGCCAGCAGCATAGGTTATAGCGGCCCCCACGGAGATACGCAGTATTTT
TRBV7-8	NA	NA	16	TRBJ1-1	CASSLIGTLGAREAFF	TGTGCCAGCAGCTTAATTGGTACTTTGGGGGCCCGTGAAGCTTTCTTT
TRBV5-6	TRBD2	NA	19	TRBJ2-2	CASSSLTSGREWGTGELFF	TGTGCCAGCAGCTCGTTGACTAGCGGGAGAGAGTGGGGGACCGGGGAGCTGTTTTTT
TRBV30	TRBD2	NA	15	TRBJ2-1	CAWRAGLAGVDEQFF	TGTGCCTGGAGGGCGGGACTAGCGGGAGTGGATGAGCAGTTCTTC
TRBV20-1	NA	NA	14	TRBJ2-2	CSASEAGNTGELFF	TGCAGTGCTAGTGAAGCAGGGAACACCGGGGAGCTGTTTTTT
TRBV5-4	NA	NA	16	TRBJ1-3	CASSFGGGPLGNTIYF	TGTGCCAGCAGCTTCGGGGGAGGTCCCCTCGGAAACACCATATATTTT
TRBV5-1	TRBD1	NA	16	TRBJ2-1	CASSRQTGQVNNEQFF	TGCGCCAGCAGCCGGCAAACAGGACAGGTAAACAATGAGCAGTTCTTC
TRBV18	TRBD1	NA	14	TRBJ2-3	CASSPGRGLDTQYF	TGTGCCAGCTCACCAGGCAGGGGGCTGGATACGCAGTATTTT
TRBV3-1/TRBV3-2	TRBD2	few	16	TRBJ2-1	CASSPREGGRATEQFF	TGTGCCAGCAGCCCCCGGGAAGGCGGGAGGGCAACTGAGCAGTTCTTC
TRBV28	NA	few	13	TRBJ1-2	CASLSGGLGGYTF	TGTGCCAGCCTGTCGGGGGGGTTAGGTGGCTACACCTTC
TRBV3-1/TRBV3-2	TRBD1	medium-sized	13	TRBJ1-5	CASSTGGNQPQHF	TGTGCCAGCAGCACAGGGGGCAATCAGCCCCAGCATTTT
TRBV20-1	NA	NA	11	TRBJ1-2	CSAQTDYGYTF	TGCAGTGCTCAGACAGACTATGGCTACACCTTC
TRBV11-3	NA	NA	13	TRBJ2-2	CASSLGPTGELFF	TGTGCCAGCAGCCTAGGGCCCACCGGGGAGCTGTTTTTT
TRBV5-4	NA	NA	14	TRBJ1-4	CASSEDRLNEKLFF	TGTGCCAGCAGCGAGGACAGACTCAATGAAAAACTGTTTTTT
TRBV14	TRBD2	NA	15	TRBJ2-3	CASRPAGGIGSTQYF	TGTGCCAGCAGGCCCGCGGGGGGGATTGGAAGTACGCAGTATTTT
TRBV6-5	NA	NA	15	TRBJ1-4	CASRPSGLTNEKLFF	TGTGCCAGCAGACCCTCAGGGCTCACTAATGAAAAACTGTTTTTT
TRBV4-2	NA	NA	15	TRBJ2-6	CASSSTTSGANVLTF	TGTGCCAGCAGCTCTACCACCTCTGGGGCCAACGTCCTGACTTTC
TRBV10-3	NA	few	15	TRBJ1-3	CAISELQGSGNTIYF	TGTGCCATCAGTGAGTTGCAGGGCTCTGGAAACACCATATATTTT